This TCR beta chain came from a study of blood T cell repertoires in COVID-19 (dated by TCRdb to about 2020). General notes on the study: Collaborator samples came from the United States, Italy and Spain and covered acute and convalescent phases of COVID-19. The material from the prospective study consisted of cDNA or gDNA derived from T cells, B-cell-depleted T cells, or PBMCs. Subjects who had been exposed to COVID-19, were actively infected with it, or had recovered from it provided the deeply sampled blood TCRbeta repertoires that made up the dataset. The repertoires were released in a freely available public database meant as a resource for research on the immune response to SARS-CoV-2. The samples were drawn from two sources: the first 160 participants of the ongoing ImmuneRACE study, and approximately 1,300 subjects contributed by 6 global collaborators. Sample metadata almost always included a de-identified subject ID, COVID-19 status, age in years and sex. HLA class I and class II types, where available, came from metadata supplied by the sample provider rather than from assay-based typing. Summary of the overall study and its limitations: How much clinical and demographic metadata was included differed by source and by participant, and the metadata was provided uncurated.

As to this clone: It has no known antigen specificity. Base qualities are not at hand, and no much larger clone is one base apart.

TCRbeta CDR3 regions were amplified from genomic DNA using the immunoSEQ Assay, a bias-controlled multiplex PCR. Per the original workflow: Within the assay, amplification of reference gene primers was used to estimate how many nucleated cells each sample contained. To quantify the absolute abundance of each unique TCRbeta CDR3 rearrangement, sequence reads were collapsed and filtered. For each sample, productive Simpson clonality was calculated by taking the square root of Simpson's diversity index across productive rearrangements. In TCRdb, the immuneACCESS table is reduced to in-frame sequences with V and J assigned. These tables do not hold every clone; where another copy was compared, an unresolved V gene accounts for under half, and the others remain unexplained. The DNA gave D and trimming, while V, J and clone size come from that table. For this sample there are 150,000 to 200,000 clones; about 88% appear just once. The ten top clones hold 0.99% of the sample.

V loses 4 bases at its end and J loses 7 bases; junction bases beyond the gene matches: 5. The CDR3 measures 13 amino acids from cysteine to phenylalanine. Only the CDR3 part of the read is kept: 39 bases, read in frame from the first base. The germline V gene yields SGHRS for CDR1 and YFSETQ for CDR2. Whole blood was collected in K2EDTA tubes by collaborating institutions according to the institutions' own protocols. For TCRbeta analysis, collaborators shipped samples in one of three forms: frozen whole blood, isolated PBMCs, or DNA extracted from either of those sample types. The receptor was derived from a man younger than 35 with acute or convalescent COVID-19. Sequenced: peripheral blood. The rearranged chain carries TRBV5-1 and TRBJ2-3, with 8 junctional bases fitting TRBD2. CDR3 sequence: CASSPSGSYTQYF. The bases are TGCGCCAGCAGCCCGAGCGGGAGCTATACGCAGTATTTT.